This entry is about one T cell receptor beta chain. In the same sample, other DNA sequences code for this CDR3. Germline V lookup: CDR1 LNHDA, CDR2 SQIVND (reference sequence). With 4 bases removed from V and 0 bases from J, the gap between germline ends came to 10 bases. The CDR3 runs to 15 residues. The data belong to a study of T cell responses to AZD1222 COVID-19 vaccine. The assay was immunoSEQ multiplex PCR, and TCRdb's table has in-frame clones only and misses some. The table records over 95,000 clones, roughly 90% of them present only once. This sequence was found in an adult who received the AZD1222 COVID-19 vaccine. The chain links TRBV19 to TRBJ1-3, with D possibly being TRBD1 (6 bases). The sample consisted of peripheral blood, taken 28 days after the second AZD1222 dose. This chain's CDR3 is CASSKTGDSGNTIYF. CDR3 coding DNA: TGTGCCAGTAGTAAGACAGGTGACTCTGGAAACACCATATATTTT.